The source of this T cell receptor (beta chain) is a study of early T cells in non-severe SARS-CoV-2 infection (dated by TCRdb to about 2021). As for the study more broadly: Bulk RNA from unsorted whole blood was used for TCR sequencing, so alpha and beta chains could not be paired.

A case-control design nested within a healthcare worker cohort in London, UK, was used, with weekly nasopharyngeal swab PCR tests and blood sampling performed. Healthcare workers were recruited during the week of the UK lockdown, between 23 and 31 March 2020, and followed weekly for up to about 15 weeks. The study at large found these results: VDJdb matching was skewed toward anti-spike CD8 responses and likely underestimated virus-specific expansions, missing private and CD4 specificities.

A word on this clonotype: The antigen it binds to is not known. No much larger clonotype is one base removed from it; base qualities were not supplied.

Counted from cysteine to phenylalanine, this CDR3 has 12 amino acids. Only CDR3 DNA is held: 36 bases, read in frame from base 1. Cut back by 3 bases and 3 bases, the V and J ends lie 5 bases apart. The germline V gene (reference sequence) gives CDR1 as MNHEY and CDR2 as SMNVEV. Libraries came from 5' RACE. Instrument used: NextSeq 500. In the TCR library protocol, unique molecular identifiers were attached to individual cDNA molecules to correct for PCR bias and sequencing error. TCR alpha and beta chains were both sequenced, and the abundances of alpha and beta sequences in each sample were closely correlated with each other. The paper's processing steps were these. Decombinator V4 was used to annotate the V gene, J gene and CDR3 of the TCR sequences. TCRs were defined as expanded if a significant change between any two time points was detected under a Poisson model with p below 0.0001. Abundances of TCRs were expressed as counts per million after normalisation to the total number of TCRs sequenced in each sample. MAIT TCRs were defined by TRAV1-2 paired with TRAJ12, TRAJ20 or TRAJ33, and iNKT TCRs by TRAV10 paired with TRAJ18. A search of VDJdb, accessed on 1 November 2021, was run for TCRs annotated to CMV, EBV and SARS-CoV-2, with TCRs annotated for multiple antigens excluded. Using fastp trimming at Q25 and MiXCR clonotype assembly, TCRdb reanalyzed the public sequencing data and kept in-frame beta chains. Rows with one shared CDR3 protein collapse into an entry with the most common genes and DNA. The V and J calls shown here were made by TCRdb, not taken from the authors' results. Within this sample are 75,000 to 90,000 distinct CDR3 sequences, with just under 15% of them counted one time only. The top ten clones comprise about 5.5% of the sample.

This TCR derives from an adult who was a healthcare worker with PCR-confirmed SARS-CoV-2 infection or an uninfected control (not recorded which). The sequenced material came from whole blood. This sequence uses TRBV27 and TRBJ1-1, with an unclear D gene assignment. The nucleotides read TGTGCCAGCAGTTTCTATTACACTGAAGCTTTCTTT. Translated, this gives CASSFYYTEAFF.